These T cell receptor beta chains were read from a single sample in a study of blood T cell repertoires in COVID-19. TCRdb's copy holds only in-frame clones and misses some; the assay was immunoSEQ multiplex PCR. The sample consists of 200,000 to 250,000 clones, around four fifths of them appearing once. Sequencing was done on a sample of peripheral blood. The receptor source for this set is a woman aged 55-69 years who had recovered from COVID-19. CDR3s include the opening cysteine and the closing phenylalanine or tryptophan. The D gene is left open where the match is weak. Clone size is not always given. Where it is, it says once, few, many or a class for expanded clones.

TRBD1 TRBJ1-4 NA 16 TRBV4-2 TGTGCCAGCAGCCAAGGGTCCCGACAGGGTAATGAAAAACTGTTTTTT CASSQGSRQGNEKLFF
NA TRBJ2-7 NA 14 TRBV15 TGTGCCACCAGCAGAGGAGGCCGGGGGTACGAGCAGTACTTC CATSRGGRGYEQYF
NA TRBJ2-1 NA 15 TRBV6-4 TGTGCCAGCAGTGTCCATGCGGGGGCCCTGGATGAGCAGTTCTTC CASSVHAGALDEQFF
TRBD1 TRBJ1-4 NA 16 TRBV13 TGTGCCAGCAGCTTGGGACAGGAGTCAACTAATGAAAAACTGTTTTTT CASSLGQESTNEKLFF
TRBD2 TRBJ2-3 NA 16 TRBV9 TGTGCCAGCAGCAGAGAAGCGGGGGCCGTGACAGATACGCAGTATTTT CASSREAGAVTDTQYF
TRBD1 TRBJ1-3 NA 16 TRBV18 TGTGCCAGCTCGACCAGTGGGACAGGCTCTGGAAACACCATATATTTT CASSTSGTGSGNTIYF
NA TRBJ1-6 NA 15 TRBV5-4 TGTGCCAGCAGCTTAGGTATACAGCTCGGTTCACCCCTCCACTTT CASSLGIQLGSPLHF
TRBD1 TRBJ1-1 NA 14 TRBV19 TGTGCCAGTAACCCCGGACAGGGGAACACTGAAGCTTTCTTT CASNPGQGNTEAFF
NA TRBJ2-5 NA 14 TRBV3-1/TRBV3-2 TGTGCCAGCAGCCAAGTTAATGCGGTGGAGACCCAGTACTTC CASSQVNAVETQYF
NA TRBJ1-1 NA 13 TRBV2 TGTGCCAGCAGGGGGGACACTAACGCTGAAGCTTTCTTT CASRGDTNAEAFF
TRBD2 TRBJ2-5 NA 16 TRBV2 TGTGCCAGCATAAAGGGTAGCGGGGGCTCAGGGGAGACCCAGTACTTC CASIKGSGGSGETQYF
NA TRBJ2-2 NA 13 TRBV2 TGTGCCAGCAGTGACATGGGGGGCGGGGAGCTGTTTTTT CASSDMGGGELFF
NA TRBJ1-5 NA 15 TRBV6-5 TGTGCCAGTCAAACGAGACAGTATGGCAATCAGCCCCAGCATTTT CASQTRQYGNQPQHF
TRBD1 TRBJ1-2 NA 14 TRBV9 TGTGCCAGCAACCCAGGGGGGACGAGCTATGGCTACACCTTC CASNPGGTSYGYTF
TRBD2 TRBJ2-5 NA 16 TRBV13 TGTGCCAGCAGCCCCGGACTAGCGGGGGGTCCTGTGGCCCAGTACTTC CASSPGLAGGPVAQYF
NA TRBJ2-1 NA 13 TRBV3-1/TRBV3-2 TGTGCCAGCAGCCAAGGGGGGGACAATGAGCAGTTCTTC CASSQGGDNEQFF
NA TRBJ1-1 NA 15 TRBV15 TGTGCCACCAGCAGAGAGTCCAGGGTCAACACTGAAGCTTTCTTT CATSRESRVNTEAFF
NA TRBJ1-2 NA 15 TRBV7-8 TGTGCCAGCAGCTCACAGCCCCGGGGGATCAATGGCTACACCTTC CASSSQPRGINGYTF
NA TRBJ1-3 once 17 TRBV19 TGTGCCAGTAGTATAGAGCGGGACGCCAGGAATGGAAACACCATATATTTT CASSIERDARNGNTIYF
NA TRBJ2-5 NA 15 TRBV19 TGTGCCAGTAGTATAGGAGGACAGCCCCAAGAGACCCAGTACTTC CASSIGGQPQETQYF
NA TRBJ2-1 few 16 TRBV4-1 TGCGCCAGCAAACACCGGGACACTGGCTCCTACAATGAGCAGTTCTTC CASKHRDTGSYNEQFF
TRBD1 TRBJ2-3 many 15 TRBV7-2 TGTGCCAGCAGACCGAGACAGGGTAACACAGATACGCAGTATTTT CASRPRQGNTDTQYF
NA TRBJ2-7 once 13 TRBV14 TGTGCCAGCAGCCAAGACGGCTCCTACGAGCAGTACTTC CASSQDGSYEQYF
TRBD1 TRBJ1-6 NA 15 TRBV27 TGTGCCAGCAGTCTATTCCGGGACAGGGTAGCACCCCTCCACTTT CASSLFRDRVAPLHF
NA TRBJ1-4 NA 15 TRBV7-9 TGTGCCAGCAGCTTATCTCGGTCCAAAAATGAAAAACTGTTTTTT CASSLSRSKNEKLFF
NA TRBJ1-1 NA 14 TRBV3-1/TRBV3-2 TGTGCCAGCAGCCCAGCGGGGATGAACACTGAAGCTTTCTTT CASSPAGMNTEAFF
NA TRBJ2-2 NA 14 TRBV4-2 TGTGCCAGCAGCGGCCTCGGGGGAGCCGGGGAGCTGTTTTTT CASSGLGGAGELFF
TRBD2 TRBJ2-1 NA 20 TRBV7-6 TGTGCCAGCAGCTTATTCCACCCAGGACTAGCGGGGACGCTCTACAATGAGCAGTTCTTC CASSLFHPGLAGTLYNEQFF
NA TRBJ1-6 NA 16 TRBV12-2 TGTGCAAGTCGCTCACAGGGGATTCTAAATAATTCACCCCTCCACTTT CASRSQGILNNSPLHF
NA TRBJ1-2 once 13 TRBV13 TGTGTCAGCACCCTCGGAGGGCTCTATGGCTACACCTTC CVSTLGGLYGYTF
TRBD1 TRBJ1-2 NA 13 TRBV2 TGTGCCAGCAGGGACAGGGGCTTCTATGGCTACACCTTC CASRDRGFYGYTF
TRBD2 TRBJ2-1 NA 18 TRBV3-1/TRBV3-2 TGTGCCAGCAGCTACGGACTAGCGGGGGTTATGTCCTACAATGAGCAGTTCTTC CASSYGLAGVMSYNEQFF